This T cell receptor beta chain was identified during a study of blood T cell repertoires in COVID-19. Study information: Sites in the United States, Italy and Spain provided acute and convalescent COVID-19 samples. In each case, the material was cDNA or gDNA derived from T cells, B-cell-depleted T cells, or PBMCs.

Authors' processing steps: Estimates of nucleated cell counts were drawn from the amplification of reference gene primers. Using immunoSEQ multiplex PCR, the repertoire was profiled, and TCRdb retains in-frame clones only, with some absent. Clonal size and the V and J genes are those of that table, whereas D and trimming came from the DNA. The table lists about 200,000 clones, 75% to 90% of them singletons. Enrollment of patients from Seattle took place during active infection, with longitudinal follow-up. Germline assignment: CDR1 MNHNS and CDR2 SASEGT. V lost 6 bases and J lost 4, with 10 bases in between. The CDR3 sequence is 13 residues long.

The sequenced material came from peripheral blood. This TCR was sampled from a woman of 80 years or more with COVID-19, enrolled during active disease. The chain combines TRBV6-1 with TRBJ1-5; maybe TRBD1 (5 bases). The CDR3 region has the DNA TGTGCCAGCAGACTCGACAGTAATCAGCCCCAGCATTTT. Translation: CASRLDSNQPQHF.